This TCR beta chain originates from a study of T cells after yellow fever vaccination. General observations from the study: Researchers cautioned that FACS-sorted repertoires could harbor abundant clonotypes contaminating from the bulk population. Subsequent to the booster, the majority of primary-vaccination clones reappeared (under 98% CD4, approximately 90% CD8). It was a weaker secondary response, yet one that peaked faster, at day 5 versus 15.

Researchers made TCR cDNA using 5'RACE template switching, and this step added a universal primer site and UMIs. TCRdb recomputed calls from the 5' RACE reads with MiXCR, one row per CDR3 protein. The sample has 250,000 to 400,000 distinct CDR3 sequences, about 4% seen once. Remarks on this clonotype: The antigen remains unidentified.

This CDR3 has 15 residues. Trimming took 6 bases from V and 4 from J; bases not matched to a gene: 7. Looked up from germline, CDR1 is MGHRA and CDR2 is YSYEKL. The receptor was derived from a man in his late teens or twenties who received the YFV17D yellow fever vaccine. This chain uses TRBV4-1 with TRBJ2-3, with 10 bases aligning to TRBD1. Sample: PBMCs, taken 5 days after the yellow fever booster vaccination. In DNA, the CDR3 is TGCGCCAGCAGGCGAGTCGGGACAGGGGCAGATACGCAGTATTTT. Its protein product is CASRRVGTGADTQYF.